The 8 T cell receptor beta chains given below trace back to one sample, sequenced in a study of cytomegalovirus exposure and HLA in healthy donors. The PCR had 60 Vbeta and 13 Jbeta primers. Profiling relied on immunoSEQ multiplex PCR, and the TCRdb table lists in-frame clones only, not all of them. The profile covers more than 80,000 clones, with about 85% appearing a single time and under 4.5% taken by the ten largest. Sequencing input: PBMCs. These TCRs come from a female donor in good health and CMV-seropositive.

This clone occurred a few times. The rearrangement uses TRBV9 and TRBJ2-7; 10 bases fit TRBD1. The CDR3 has 18 amino acids. Germline V CDR1 and CDR2: SGDLS, YYNGEE. V lost 0 bases to trimming and J lost 3 bases; unmatched junction nucleotides: 12. CDR3 sequence: CASSVASTGGPPYYEQYF. The CDR3 DNA is TGTGCCAGCAGCGTAGCTTCGACAGGGGGCCCGCCTTACTACGAGCAGTACTTC. Together with reference TRBV9 and TRBJ2-7, the CDR3 gives the full variable domain: DSGVTQTPKHLITATGQRVTLRCSPRSGDLSVYWYQQSLDQGLQFLIQYYNGEERAKGNILERFSAQQFPDLHSELNLSSLELGDSALYFCASSVASTGGPPYYEQYFGPGTRLTVT.

The gene calls are TRBV2 and TRBJ1-4; tentative D call: TRBD1 (5 bases). The germline V gene encodes CDR1 SNHLY and CDR2 FYNNEI. This CDR3 region has 14 residues. Trimming removed 1 base from V and 8 bases from J, with 11 bases in between. The CDR3 DNA sequence: TGTGCCAGCAGTGAAGGGGGCGCGGTGGAAAAACTGTTTTTT. Translation: CASSEGGAVEKLFF. The whole variable domain, filled in from reference TRBV2 and TRBJ1-4, reads EPEVTQTPSHQVTQMGQEVILRCVPISNHLYFYWYRQILGQKVEFLVSFYNNEISEKSEIFDDQFSVERPDGSNFTLKIRSTKLEDSAMYFCASSEGGAVEKLFFGSGTQLSVL.

The chain joins TRBV5-1 to TRBJ2-1, with 9 bases matching TRBD1. CDR1 is SGHRS, CDR2 YFSETQ, per germline. The CDR3 length is 16 residues. V was pared by 0 bases and J by 8 bases, with 9 bases of the junction left unmatched. This CDR3 is CASSLDLDRGIHEQFF. The CDR3 nucleotides are TGCGCCAGCAGCTTGGATCTGGACAGGGGTATCCATGAGCAGTTCTTC.

The gene calls are TRBV6-5 and TRBJ2-7, with a tentative D call TRBD2 (5 bases). In germline, CDR1 is MNHEY, CDR2 SVGAGI. The CDR3 is 13 residues long. V lost 7 bases and J 4 bases, leaving 14 bases between the germline ends. CDR3: CASKPLGPYEQYF. In DNA form, the CDR3 reads TGTGCCAGCAAACCACTAGGTCCGTACGAGCAGTACTTC.

The chain uses TRBV5-1 and TRBJ2-3; 7 nucleotides align to TRBD1. CDR1 is SGHRS, CDR2 YFSETQ, per germline. J was trimmed by 2 bases and V by 0 bases; bases with no gene match: 6. This CDR3 contains 16 residues. CDR3 sequence (DNA): TGCGCCAGCAGCTTGGGGAGACAGGGCCCCACAGATACGCAGTATTTT. It is translated as CASSLGRQGPTDTQYF.

The chain employs TRBV11-2 and TRBJ1-1; the D is unclear. Germline V gene data show CDR1 as SGHAT and CDR2 as FQNNGV. Trimming pared 3 bases from V and 0 bases from J, leaving 8 bases between. The CDR3 has 14 residues. CDR3 sequence reads: CASSFARLNTEAFF. DNA for the CDR3: TGTGCCAGCAGCTTCGCCAGGTTGAACACTGAAGCTTTCTTT.

This clone came up a few times. This chain connects TRBV19 to TRBJ2-7; 10 nucleotides agree with TRBD1. The CDR3 length is 16 residues. V gave up 4 bases and J gave up 3 bases; unmatched junction bases: 9. From germline, CDR1 is LNHDA and CDR2 SQIVND (reference sequence). The CDR3 DNA follows: TGTGCCAGTAGTAGTATAGGAGGGACAGGGGACTACGAGCAGTACTTC. This encodes CASSSIGGTGDYEQYF.

The chain carries TRBV15 and TRBJ1-6, with 9 bases that match TRBD1. The CDR3 is 14 amino acids. The V segment lost 4 bases and the J segment 10 bases; nucleotides outside the gene matches: 5. The germline CDR1 and CDR2 sequences are LNHNV and YYDKDF (reference sequence). DNA of the CDR3: TGTGCCACCAGCACCAGGACAGGGGTCTCACCCCTCCACTTT. It codes for CATSTRTGVSPLHF.